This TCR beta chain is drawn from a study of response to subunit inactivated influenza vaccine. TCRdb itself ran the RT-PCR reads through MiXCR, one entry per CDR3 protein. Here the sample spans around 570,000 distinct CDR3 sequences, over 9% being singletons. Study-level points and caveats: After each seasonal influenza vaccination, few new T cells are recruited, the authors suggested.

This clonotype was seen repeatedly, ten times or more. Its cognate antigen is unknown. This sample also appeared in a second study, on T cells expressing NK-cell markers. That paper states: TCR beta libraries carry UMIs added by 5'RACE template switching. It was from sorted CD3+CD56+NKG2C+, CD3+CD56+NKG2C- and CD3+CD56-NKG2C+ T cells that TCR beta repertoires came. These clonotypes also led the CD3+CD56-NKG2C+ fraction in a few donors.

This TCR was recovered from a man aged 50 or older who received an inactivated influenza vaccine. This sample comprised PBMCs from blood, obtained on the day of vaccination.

The CDR3 here is CASSSRDRVYNEQFF. Here the CDR3 DNA reads TGTGCCAGCAGTTCGCGGGACAGGGTGTACAATGAGCAGTTCTTC. This rearrangement joins TRBV12-3 or TRBV12-4 to TRBJ2-1; 9 bases line up with TRBD1. V trimming: 4 bases; J trimming: 4 bases; junction bases outside the gene matches: 5. The CDR3 loop spans 15 amino acids.